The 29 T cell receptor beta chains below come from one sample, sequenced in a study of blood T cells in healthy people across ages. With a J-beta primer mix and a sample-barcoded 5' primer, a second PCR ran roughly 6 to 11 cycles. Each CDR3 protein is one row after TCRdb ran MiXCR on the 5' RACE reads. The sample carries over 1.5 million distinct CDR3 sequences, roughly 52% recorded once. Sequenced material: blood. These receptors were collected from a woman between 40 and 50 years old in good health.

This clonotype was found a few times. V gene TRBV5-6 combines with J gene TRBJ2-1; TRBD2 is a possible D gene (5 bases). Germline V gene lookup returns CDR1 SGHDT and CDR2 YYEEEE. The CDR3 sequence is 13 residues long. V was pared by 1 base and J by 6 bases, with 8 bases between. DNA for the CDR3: TGTGCCAGCAGCTTGACTAGTCGCAATGAGCAGTTCTTC. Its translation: CASSLTSRNEQFF.

This CDR3 is CATSREGGAGPYNEQYF. As DNA, the CDR3 is TGTGCCACCAGCAGAGAAGGTGGGGCAGGGCCATACAATGAGCAGTACTTC. V is TRBV15 and J is TRBJ2-1; tentative D call: TRBD1 (5 bases). The J call may be incorrect, as the DNA end agrees better with TRBJ2-7. Germline-derived CDR1 and CDR2 are LNHNV and YYDKDF (reference sequence). The CDR3 is 17 residues long.

Here the CDR3 reads CASSYSMDPETQYF. CDR3 DNA: TGTGCCAGCAGTTACTCGATGGACCCAGAGACCCAGTACTTC. V gene TRBV6-5 combines with J gene TRBJ2-5; no clear D gene. The CDR3 extends over 14 amino acids. In germline, CDR1 is MNHEY, CDR2 SVGAGI. V was cut by 0 bases and J by 4 bases, with 9 bases left in between.

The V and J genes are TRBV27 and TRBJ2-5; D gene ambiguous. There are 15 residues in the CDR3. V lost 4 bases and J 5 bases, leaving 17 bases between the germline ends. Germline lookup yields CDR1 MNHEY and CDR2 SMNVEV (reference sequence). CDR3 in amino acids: CASSSRTLHGETQYF. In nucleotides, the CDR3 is TGTGCCAGCAGTTCACGGACCTTGCACGGGGAGACCCAGTACTTC.

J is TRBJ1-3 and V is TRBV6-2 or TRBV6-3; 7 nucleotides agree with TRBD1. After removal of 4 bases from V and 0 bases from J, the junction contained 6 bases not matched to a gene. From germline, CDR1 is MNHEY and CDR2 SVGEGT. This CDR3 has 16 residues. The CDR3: CASSSRQGSSGNTIYF. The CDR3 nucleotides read TGTGCCAGCAGTTCGCGACAGGGAAGCTCTGGAAACACCATATATTTT.

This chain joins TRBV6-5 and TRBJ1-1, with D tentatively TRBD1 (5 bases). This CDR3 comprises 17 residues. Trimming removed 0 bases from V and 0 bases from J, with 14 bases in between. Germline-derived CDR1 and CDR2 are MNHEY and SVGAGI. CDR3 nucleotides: TGTGCCAGCAGTTACTCGCGTGGCAGGGCGGTGAACACTGAAGCTTTCTTT. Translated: CASSYSRGRAVNTEAFF.

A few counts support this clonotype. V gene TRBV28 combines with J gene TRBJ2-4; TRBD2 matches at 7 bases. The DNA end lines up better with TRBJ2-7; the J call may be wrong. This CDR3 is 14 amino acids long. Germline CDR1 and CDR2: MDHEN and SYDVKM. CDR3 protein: CASLTPGTIPEQYF. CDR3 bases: TGTGCCAGCCTTACCCCCGGGACTATTCCCGAGCAGTACTTC.

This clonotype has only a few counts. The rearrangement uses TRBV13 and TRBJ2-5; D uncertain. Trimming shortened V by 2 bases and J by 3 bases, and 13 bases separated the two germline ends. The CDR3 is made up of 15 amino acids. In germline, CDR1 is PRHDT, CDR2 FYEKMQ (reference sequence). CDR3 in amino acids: CASSLLGIGKETQYF. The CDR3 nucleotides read TGTGCCAGCAGCTTATTGGGGATTGGTAAAGAGACCCAGTACTTC. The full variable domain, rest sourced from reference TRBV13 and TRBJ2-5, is AAGVIQSPRHLIKEKRETATLKCYPIPRHDTVYWYQQGPGQDPQFLISFYEKMQSDKGSIPDRFSAQQFSDYHSELNMSSLELGDSALYFCASSLLGIGKETQYFGPGTRLLVL.

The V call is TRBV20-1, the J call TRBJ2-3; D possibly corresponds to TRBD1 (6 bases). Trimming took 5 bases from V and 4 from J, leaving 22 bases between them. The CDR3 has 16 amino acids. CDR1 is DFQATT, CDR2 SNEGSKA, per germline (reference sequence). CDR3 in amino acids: CSAPGGWGPGADTQYF. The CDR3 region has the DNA TGCAGTGCTCCCGGTGGATGGGGGCCCGGGGCAGATACGCAGTATTTT.

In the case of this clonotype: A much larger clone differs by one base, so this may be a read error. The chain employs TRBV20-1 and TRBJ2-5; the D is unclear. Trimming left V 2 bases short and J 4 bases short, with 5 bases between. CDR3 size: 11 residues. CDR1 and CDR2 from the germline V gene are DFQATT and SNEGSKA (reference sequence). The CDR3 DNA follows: TGCAGTGCTAGACCCCCAGAGACCCAGTACTTC. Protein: CSARPPETQYF.

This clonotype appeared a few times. As DNA, the CDR3 is TGTGCCAGCAGCAAGGACAGATTAGCCAAAAACATTCAGTACTTC. Encoded protein: CASSKDRLAKNIQYF. The V gene is TRBV7-2, the J gene TRBJ2-4; D is perhaps TRBD1 (6 bases). The CDR3 length is 15 residues. Germline loops: CDR1 SGHTA, CDR2 FQGNSA. V gave up 5 bases and J gave up 0 bases, with 11 bases separating them.

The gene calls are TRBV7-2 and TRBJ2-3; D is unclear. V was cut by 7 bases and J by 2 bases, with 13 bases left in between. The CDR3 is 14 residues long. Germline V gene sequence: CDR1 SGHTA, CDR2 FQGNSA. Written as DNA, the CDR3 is TGTGCCAGCACCTTGTCAGCGACCACAGATACGCAGTATTTT. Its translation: CASTLSATTDTQYF.

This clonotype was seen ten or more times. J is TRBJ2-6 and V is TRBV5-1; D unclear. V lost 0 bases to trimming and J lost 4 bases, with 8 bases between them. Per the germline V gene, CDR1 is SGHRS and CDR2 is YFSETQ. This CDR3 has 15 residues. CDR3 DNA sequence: TGCGCCAGCAGCTTGGATCCCGCGGGGGCCAACGTCCTGACTTTC. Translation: CASSLDPAGANVLTF.

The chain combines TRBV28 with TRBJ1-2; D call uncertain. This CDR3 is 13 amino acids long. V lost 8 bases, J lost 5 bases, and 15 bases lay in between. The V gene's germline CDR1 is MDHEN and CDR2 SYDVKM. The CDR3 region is CASLKLQTYGYTF. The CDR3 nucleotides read TGTGCCAGCCTGAAACTCCAGACTTATGGCTACACCTTC.

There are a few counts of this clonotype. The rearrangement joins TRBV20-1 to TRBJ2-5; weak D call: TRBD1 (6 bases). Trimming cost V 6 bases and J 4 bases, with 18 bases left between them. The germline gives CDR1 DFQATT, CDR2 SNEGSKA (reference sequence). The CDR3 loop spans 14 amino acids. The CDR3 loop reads CSARRTDLVETQYF. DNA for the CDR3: TGCAGTGCCCGAAGGACAGACCTAGTAGAGACCCAGTACTTC.

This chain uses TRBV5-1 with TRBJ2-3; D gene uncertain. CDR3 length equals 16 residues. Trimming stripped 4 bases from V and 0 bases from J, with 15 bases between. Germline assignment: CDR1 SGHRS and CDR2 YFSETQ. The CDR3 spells CASSHNSGASTDTQYF. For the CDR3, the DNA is TGCGCCAGCAGCCACAATTCAGGAGCTAGCACAGATACGCAGTATTTT.

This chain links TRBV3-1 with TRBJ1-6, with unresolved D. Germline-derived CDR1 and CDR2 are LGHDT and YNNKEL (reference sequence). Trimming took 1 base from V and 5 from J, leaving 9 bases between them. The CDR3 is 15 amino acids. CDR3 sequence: CASSQGPENNSPLHF. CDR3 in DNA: TGTGCCAGCAGCCAAGGCCCAGAAAATAATTCACCCCTCCACTTT.

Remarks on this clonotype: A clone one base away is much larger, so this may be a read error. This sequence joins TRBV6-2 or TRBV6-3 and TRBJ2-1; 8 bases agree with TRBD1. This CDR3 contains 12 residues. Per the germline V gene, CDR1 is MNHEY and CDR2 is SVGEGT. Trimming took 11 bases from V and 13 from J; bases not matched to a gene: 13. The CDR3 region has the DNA TGTGCCGGCGGACAGGGACAAGAGACCCAGTTCTTC. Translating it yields CAGGQGQETQFF.

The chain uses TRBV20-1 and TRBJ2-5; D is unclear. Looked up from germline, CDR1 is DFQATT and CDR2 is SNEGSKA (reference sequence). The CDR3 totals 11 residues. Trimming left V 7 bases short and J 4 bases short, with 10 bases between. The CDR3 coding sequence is TGCAGTGTAGTGCATCCAGAGACCCAGTACTTC. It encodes CSVVHPETQYF.

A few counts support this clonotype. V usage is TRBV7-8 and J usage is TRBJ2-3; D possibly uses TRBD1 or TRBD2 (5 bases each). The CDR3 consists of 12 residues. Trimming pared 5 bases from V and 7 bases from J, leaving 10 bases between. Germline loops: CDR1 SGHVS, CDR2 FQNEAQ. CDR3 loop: CASSEGPNTQYF. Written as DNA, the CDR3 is TGTGCCAGCAGCGAGGGACCCAATACGCAGTATTTT.

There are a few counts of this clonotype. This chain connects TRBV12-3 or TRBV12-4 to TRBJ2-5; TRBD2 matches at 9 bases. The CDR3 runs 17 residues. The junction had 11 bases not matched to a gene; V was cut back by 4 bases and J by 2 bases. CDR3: CASSSSLPGLAQETQYF. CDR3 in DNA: TGTGCCAGCAGTTCATCCCTTCCGGGACTAGCACAAGAGACCCAGTACTTC.

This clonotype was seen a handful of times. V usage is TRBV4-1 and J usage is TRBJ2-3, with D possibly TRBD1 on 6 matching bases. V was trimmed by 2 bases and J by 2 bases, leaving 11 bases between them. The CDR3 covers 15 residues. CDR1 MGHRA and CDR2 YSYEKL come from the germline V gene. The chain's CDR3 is CASSQTDRLTDTQYF. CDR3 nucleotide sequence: TGCGCCAGCAGCCAAACTGACAGGCTCACAGATACGCAGTATTTT.

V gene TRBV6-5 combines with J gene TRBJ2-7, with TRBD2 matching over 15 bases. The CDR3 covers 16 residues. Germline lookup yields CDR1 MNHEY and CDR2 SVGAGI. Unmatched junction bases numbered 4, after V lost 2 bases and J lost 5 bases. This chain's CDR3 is CASSYGLAGGPNEQYF. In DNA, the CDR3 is TGTGCCAGCAGTTACGGACTAGCGGGGGGGCCGAACGAGCAGTACTTC.

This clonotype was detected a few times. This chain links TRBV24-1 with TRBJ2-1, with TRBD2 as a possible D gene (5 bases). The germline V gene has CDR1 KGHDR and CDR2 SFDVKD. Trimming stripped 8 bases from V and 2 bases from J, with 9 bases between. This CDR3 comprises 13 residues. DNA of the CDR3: TGTGCCACCATGGCCGGGACCTACAATGAGCAGTTCTTC. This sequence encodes CATMAGTYNEQFF.

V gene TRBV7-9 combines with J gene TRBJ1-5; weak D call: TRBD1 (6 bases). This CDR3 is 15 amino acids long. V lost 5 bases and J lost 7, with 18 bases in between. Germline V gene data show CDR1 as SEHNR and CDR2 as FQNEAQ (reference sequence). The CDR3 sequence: CASSATQGKVQPQHF. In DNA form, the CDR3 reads TGTGCCAGCAGCGCCACTCAGGGGAAGGTGCAGCCCCAGCATTTT.

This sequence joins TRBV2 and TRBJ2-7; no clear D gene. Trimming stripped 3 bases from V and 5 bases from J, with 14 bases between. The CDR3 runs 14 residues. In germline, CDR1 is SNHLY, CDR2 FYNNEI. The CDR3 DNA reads TGTGCCAGCAGTGACTGGCAGAACCTCGACGAGCAGTACTTC. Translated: CASSDWQNLDEQYF.

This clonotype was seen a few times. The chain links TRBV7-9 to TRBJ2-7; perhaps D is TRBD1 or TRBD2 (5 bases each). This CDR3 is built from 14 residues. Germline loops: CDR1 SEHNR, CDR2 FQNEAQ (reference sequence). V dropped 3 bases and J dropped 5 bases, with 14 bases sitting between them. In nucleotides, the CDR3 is TGTGCCAGCAGCTTGGGACCAACCGTCCACGAGCAGTACTTC. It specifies CASSLGPTVHEQYF.

The CDR3 spells CASSPGVLSGNTIYF. The CDR3 bases are TGTGCCAGCAGTCCAGGGGTGCTATCTGGAAACACCATATATTTT. This chain joins TRBV28 and TRBJ1-3; TRBD1 is a possible D gene (6 bases). The CDR3 is 15 amino acids. The germline V gene has CDR1 MDHEN and CDR2 SYDVKM. V was clipped by 5 bases and J by 1 base, with 12 bases between them.

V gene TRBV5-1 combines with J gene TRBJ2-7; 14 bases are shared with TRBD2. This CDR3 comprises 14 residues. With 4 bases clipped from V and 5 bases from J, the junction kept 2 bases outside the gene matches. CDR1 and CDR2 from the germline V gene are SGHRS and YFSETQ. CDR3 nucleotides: TGCGCCAGCAGCCGACTAGCGGGGGGGGACGAGCAGTACTTC. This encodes CASSRLAGGDEQYF.